This TCR beta chain appears in the sequencing data of a study of human thymus T cells. Method: immunoSEQ multiplex PCR; TCRdb's copy keeps in-frame clones and lacks some. The repertoire holds roughly 60,000 clones, with about 93% as singletons. This CDR3 spans 14 amino acids. The germline gives CDR1 MNHNS, CDR2 SASEGT. This sequence was found in a boy under three years old with a congenital heart defect but otherwise immunologically healthy. The chain uses TRBV6-1 and TRBJ2-7, with TRBD2 matching 7 bases. Sequenced material: blood. Written as DNA, the CDR3 is TGTGCTAGTGGGTTTTTGGGGGGGATCTACGAGCAGTACTTC. It yields the protein CASGFLGGIYEQYF.